This TCR beta chain was sequenced during a study of blood T cell repertoires in COVID-19. About the research overall: The United States, Italy and Spain supplied acute and convalescent COVID-19 samples. T cells, B-cell-depleted T cells, or PBMCs provided the cDNA or gDNA that served as material.

As processed by the authors: Counts of nucleated cells, estimated from reference gene primer amplification, were obtained. Sequencing used immunoSEQ multiplex PCR; TCRdb keeps in-frame clones, though not all of them. V and J calls plus clone size are reproduced from that table; the DNA served to infer D and trimming. The data contain hundreds of thousands of clones, more than 75% of them singletons. The receptor was isolated from a woman aged 40 to 50 who had recovered from COVID-19. Sequenced: peripheral blood.

The DNA of the CDR3 is TGTGCCAGCACCAGGTTCGGGGACAGAAATCAGCCCCAGCATTTT. Translation: CASTRFGDRNQPQHF. The J gene is TRBJ1-5, the V gene TRBV28, with 7 bases that match TRBD1. The CDR3 length is 15 residues. Trimming took 7 bases from V and 4 from J; bases not matched to a gene: 10. Germline loops: CDR1 MDHEN, CDR2 SYDVKM.